The present entry profiles one T cell receptor beta chain with its context. What it recognizes is unknown. This entry comes from a study of blood T cells in healthy people across ages. Overall study results and limits: Getting older went along with TCR beta diversity per million T cells dropping roughly linearly. Naive CD4+ cell counts and diversity both ran higher in long-lived than in aged donors.

A sample-barcoded 5' primer and a J-beta primer mix were used in a second PCR of about 7 to 12 cycles. The template-switch adaptor, which had 12 random nucleotides, put a tag on each cDNA molecule. A single record per CDR3 protein comes from TCRdb applying MiXCR to the 5' RACE reads. The sample holds some 1,500,000 distinct CDR3 sequences, approximately 39% seen once. Looked up from germline, CDR1 is SGHTA and CDR2 is FQGNSA. The CDR3 totals 15 residues. The V gene lost 5 bases and the J gene lost 2 bases, with 14 bases spanning the gap. The source of this sequence is a woman between 18 and 29 years old in good health. The sequencing input was blood. The chain links TRBV7-2 to TRBJ2-3; D ambiguous. The CDR3: CASSRYRRNTDTQYF. In DNA, the CDR3 is TGTGCCAGCAGCCGATACAGACGGAACACAGATACGCAGTATTTT. The full variable domain, completed using reference TRBV7-2 and TRBJ2-3, is GAGVSQSPSNKVTEKGKDVELRCDPISGHTALYWYRQSLGQGLEFLIYFQGNSAPDKSGLPSDRFSAERTGGSVSTLTIQRTQQEDSAVYLCASSRYRRNTDTQYFGPGTRLTVL.